This T cell receptor beta chain was profiled in a study of blood T cell repertoires in COVID-19. Background on the study: COVID-19 samples collected from the United States, Italy and Spain covered acute and convalescent phases. Sources were T cells, B-cell-depleted T cells, or PBMCs; the material itself was cDNA or gDNA.

Looked up from germline, CDR1 is LNHNV and CDR2 is YYDKDF (reference sequence). Trimming removed 5 bases at V and 10 bases at J, with 24 bases between. The CDR3 has 16 amino acids. Original handling: Estimation of nucleated cell counts relied on the amplification of reference gene primers. Assay: immunoSEQ multiplex PCR; the TCRdb copy retains only in-frame clones and omits some. Clonal size and the V and J genes are those of that table, whereas D and trimming came from the DNA. Of 220,000 or so clones in the sample, roughly 84% were seen once. Sample: peripheral blood. The receptor comes from a woman older than 75 with acute or convalescent COVID-19. The genes are TRBV15 and TRBJ2-1; tentative D call: TRBD1 (6 bases). CDR3 amino acids: CATSVPQQGPLREQFF. The CDR3 nucleotides read TGTGCCACCAGCGTCCCCCAACAGGGACCCTTGAGGGAGCAGTTCTTC.